A single sample gave rise to the 26 T cell receptor beta chains below, sequenced in a study of regulatory dendritic cells for organ transplantation. Sorted subsets were CFSE-labeled and cultured 4 to 6 days with allogeneic dendritic cells. These receptors' targets are unknown. TCRdb's table, derived via immunoSEQ multiplex PCR, lists solely in-frame clones and lacks some. Of approximately 11,000 clones in the sample, around 80% were seen once. Sequenced material: memory CD4+ T cells from blood cultured with dendritic cells. Documented subset: CD45RO+ memory T cells. The origin of the receptors is a human donor in good health.

The chain joins TRBV4-3 to TRBJ1-4; 8 bases agree with TRBD1. The germline gives CDR1 LGHNA, CDR2 YSLEER. The CDR3 is 17 residues long. V shed 1 base, J shed 7 bases, and the junction held 11 bases outside the gene matches. The CDR3 nucleotides read TGCGCCAGCAGCCAAGGGGCCTCAGGGGGCGGGGGTGAAAAACTGTTTTTT. Translating gives CASSQGASGGGGEKLFF.

The rearrangement uses TRBV7-2 and TRBJ2-3; D gene uncertain. Germline loops: CDR1 SGHTA, CDR2 FQGNSA. V lost 7 bases to trimming and J lost 5 bases, with 10 bases between them. The CDR3 is 12 residues long. The CDR3 DNA follows: TGTGCCAGCACCACGTCAGGAGATACGCAGTATTTT. It encodes CASTTSGDTQYF. The variable domain in full, completed from reference TRBV7-2 and TRBJ2-3, reads GAGVSQSPSNKVTEKGKDVELRCDPISGHTALYWYRQSLGQGLEFLIYFQGNSAPDKSGLPSDRFSAERTGGSVSTLTIQRTQQEDSAVYLCASTTSGDTQYFGPGTRLTVL.

The count of this clone is one. The chain recombines TRBV6-5 with TRBJ1-1, with unresolved D. Germline lookup yields CDR1 MNHEY and CDR2 SVGAGI. CDR3 length: 13 amino acids. Trimming left V 0 bases short and J 1 base short, with 3 bases between. Here the CDR3 reads CASSYSANTEAFF. CDR3 sequence (DNA): TGTGCCAGCAGTTACTCCGCGAACACTGAAGCTTTCTTT.

The V call is TRBV25-1, the J call TRBJ2-7, with 8 bases that match TRBD1. Germline-derived CDR1 and CDR2 are MGHDK and SYGVNS. J lost 3 bases, V lost 6 bases, and 10 bases had no gene match. This CDR3 spans 15 amino acids. In DNA, the CDR3 is TGTGCCAGCAGCCCGTCTAACAGGGGGTACTACGAGCAGTACTTC. Translation gives CASSPSNRGYYEQYF.

The chain carries TRBV11-2 and TRBJ2-3, with unresolved D. CDR1 is SGHAT, CDR2 FQNNGV, per germline. Trimming cost V 0 bases and J 3 bases, with 22 bases left between them. This CDR3 has 19 residues. The CDR3 protein is CASSLDLKLGVTPTDTQYF. The DNA for the CDR3 is TGTGCCAGCAGCTTAGATCTGAAGTTGGGCGTTACCCCTACAGATACGCAGTATTTT.

The chain combines TRBV7-9 with TRBJ2-7; D might be TRBD2 (6 bases). Germline V gene data show CDR1 as SEHNR and CDR2 as FQNEAQ (reference sequence). The V end was cut by 5 bases, the J end by 10 bases, with 18 bases between. The CDR3 is made up of 13 amino acids. CDR3 nucleotide sequence: TGTGCCAGCAGCCCCGTTGGGGGGTCCCTCCAGTACTTC. It codes for CASSPVGGSLQYF.

The J gene is TRBJ2-5, the V gene TRBV5-5; 13 bases align to TRBD2. Looked up from germline, CDR1 is SGHKS and CDR2 is YYEKEE (reference sequence). V lost 7 bases, J lost 6 bases, and 6 bases stayed unmatched. The CDR3 has 14 residues. CDR3 bases: TGTGCCAGCGCAACTAGCGGGAGGGGTAAGACCCAGTACTTC. This encodes CASATSGRGKTQYF.

On this clone itself: Other DNA sequences in the sample encode the same CDR3. The genes are TRBV18 and TRBJ2-5; 11 bases match TRBD1. V lost 2 bases to trimming and J lost 5 bases; unmatched junction nucleotides: 7. CDR3 length equals 16 residues. Germline V gene data show CDR1 as KGHSH and CDR2 as LQKENI. Here the CDR3 DNA reads TGTGCCAGCTCACCATACGGTGGACAGGGGGCTGAGACCCAGTACTTC. This codes for CASSPYGGQGAETQYF.

The chain combines TRBV6-6 with TRBJ1-5; D unresolved. CDR1 is MNHNY, CDR2 SVGAGI, per germline (reference sequence). Trimming took off 6 bases at V and 5 bases at J, with 17 bases between the two ends. This CDR3 contains 15 residues. Here the CDR3 DNA reads TGTGCCAGCAGGGCTGGGCAGGAGGGCTATCAGCCCCAGCATTTT. Protein: CASRAGQEGYQPQHF.

This sequence joins TRBV19 and TRBJ1-1; D is possibly TRBD1 (6 bases). From germline, CDR1 is LNHDA and CDR2 SQIVND (reference sequence). This CDR3 comprises 13 residues. Trimming cost V 6 bases and J 4 bases, with 12 bases left between them. The chain's CDR3 is CASRGRGATEAFF. The CDR3, as DNA: TGTGCCAGTAGGGGCAGGGGCGCCACTGAAGCTTTCTTT.

The V call is TRBV6-4, the J call TRBJ2-1, with D perhaps being TRBD1 or TRBD2 (5 bases each). Germline CDR1 is MRHNA and CDR2 is SNTAGT. The CDR3 has 14 residues. Trimming removed 6 bases at V and 7 bases at J, with 16 bases between. DNA of the CDR3: TGTGCCAGCAGCCTCGGGGACGAGGGGAATGAGCAGTTCTTC. This gives the protein CASSLGDEGNEQFF.

This clone was seen a few times. The gene calls are TRBV6-5 and TRBJ2-3; a weak D match, TRBD1 (5 bases). The length of the CDR3 is 14 residues. Per germline, CDR1 MNHEY and CDR2 SVGAGI. V shed 5 bases and J shed 0 bases, with 9 bases lying between them. The CDR3 reads CASSAGISTDTQYF. As DNA, the CDR3 is TGTGCCAGCAGTGCAGGGATAAGCACAGATACGCAGTATTTT.

The rearrangement links TRBV28 to TRBJ1-2, with D tentatively TRBD1 (5 bases). The germline V gene has CDR1 MDHEN and CDR2 SYDVKM. This CDR3 has 13 residues. Trimming stripped 8 bases from V and 2 bases from J, with 12 bases between. The CDR3 nucleotides read TGTGCCAGCCTGGACAACCAAAACTATGGCTACACCTTC. This encodes CASLDNQNYGYTF.

The gene calls are TRBV18 and TRBJ1-6; D is possibly TRBD1 (6 bases). The V end was cut by 6 bases, the J end by 6 bases, with 15 bases between. This CDR3 has 15 residues. Germline CDR1 and CDR2: KGHSH and LQKENI. In DNA, the CDR3 is TGTGCCAGCTCGCGCCAAGACAGGCCTAATTCACCCCTCCACTTT. Protein: CASSRQDRPNSPLHF.

The rearrangement uses TRBV5-1 and TRBJ2-7; D is possibly TRBD1 (5 bases). The germline CDR1 and CDR2 sequences are SGHRS and YFSETQ. This CDR3 spans 14 amino acids. V was pared by 4 bases and J by 3 bases, with 14 bases between. CDR3 bases: TGCGCCAGCAGCCTTAGCACAGGACGCTACGAGCAGTACTTC. Its protein is CASSLSTGRYEQYF.

This rearrangement joins TRBV18 to TRBJ2-1, with 10 bases fitting TRBD2. The CDR3 totals 14 residues. V was pared by 7 bases and J by 8 bases, with 8 bases of the junction left unmatched. Germline CDR1 is KGHSH and CDR2 is LQKENI. The CDR3 loop is CASFPGLARDEQFF. The CDR3, as DNA: TGTGCCAGCTTCCCGGGACTAGCGAGAGATGAGCAGTTCTTC.

V and J are TRBV7-9 and TRBJ2-3, with 9 bases aligning to TRBD1. The germline CDR1 and CDR2 sequences are SEHNR and FQNEAQ (reference sequence). Unmatched junction bases numbered 3, after V lost 4 bases and J lost 4 bases. CDR3 size: 14 residues. The CDR3 DNA sequence: TGTGCCAGCAGCTACAGGGGGCGGTCAGATACGCAGTATTTT. Translating it yields CASSYRGRSDTQYF.

The chain has TRBV7-3 and TRBJ2-3, with 9 bases identical to TRBD1. CDR3 length: 14 residues. The ends lost 5 bases at V and 6 bases at J; junction bases unmatched: 6. Germline assignment: CDR1 SGHTA and CDR2 FQGTGA. CDR3 sequence reads: CASSPTGGLDTQYF. For the CDR3, the DNA is TGTGCCAGCAGCCCCACAGGGGGCCTGGATACGCAGTATTTT.

The J gene is TRBJ2-1, the V gene TRBV7-3; 8 bases agree with TRBD2. V lost 3 bases, J lost 6 bases, and 7 bases stayed unmatched. The CDR3 consists of 15 residues. The germline V gene has CDR1 SGHTA and CDR2 FQGTGA. CDR3 in amino acids: CASSFLRTSRNEQFF. CDR3 coding DNA: TGTGCCAGCAGCTTTCTACGGACTAGCCGCAATGAGCAGTTCTTC. Together with reference TRBV7-3 and TRBJ2-1, the CDR3 gives the full variable domain: GAGVSQTPSNKVTEKGKYVELRCDPISGHTALYWYRQSLGQGPEFLIYFQGTGAADDSGLPNDRFFAVRPEGSVSTLKIQRTERGDSAVYLCASSFLRTSRNEQFFGPGTRLTVL.

V gene TRBV28 combines with J gene TRBJ1-2; possibly TRBD1 for D (5 bases). V was clipped by 6 bases and J by 8 bases, with 10 bases between them. This CDR3 region has 11 residues. The germline gives CDR1 MDHEN, CDR2 SYDVKM. The CDR3 DNA reads as TGTGCCAGCAGGGGACTGAGGGGCTACACCTTC. This codes for CASRGLRGYTF.

The genes are TRBV7-3 and TRBJ2-7, with TRBD2 as a possible D gene (5 bases). Trimming cost V 1 base and J 3 bases, with 13 bases left between them. Looked up from germline, CDR1 is SGHTA and CDR2 is FQGTGA. The length of the CDR3 is 15 residues. This CDR3 reads CASSLIATNYYEQYF. CDR3 coding DNA: TGTGCCAGCAGCTTAATAGCGACCAATTACTACGAGCAGTACTTC.

The chain uses TRBV29-1 and TRBJ1-2; TRBD1 might be the D (6 bases). Germline V gives CDR1 SQVTM, CDR2 ANQGSEA. The V end lost 6 bases, the J end lost 5 bases, and 10 bases lay between the germline ends. The CDR3 totals 11 residues. This chain's CDR3 is CSVEGVYGYTF. CDR3 DNA sequence: TGCAGCGTCGAGGGGGTGTATGGCTACACCTTC.

The rearrangement uses TRBV7-2 and TRBJ2-2; TRBD1 matches 8 bases. The V gene end was trimmed by 3 bases and the J gene end by 8 bases; junction bases not matched to a gene: 2. CDR3 length equals 13 residues. The germline CDR1 and CDR2 sequences are SGHTA and FQGNSA. CDR3 amino acids: CASSFQGAGELFF. CDR3 nucleotides: TGTGCCAGCAGCTTCCAGGGGGCAGGGGAGCTGTTTTTT.

This chain links TRBV2 with TRBJ2-5; D call uncertain. The V end was cut by 7 bases, the J end by 4 bases, with 13 bases between. The CDR3 runs 13 residues. The germline gives CDR1 SNHLY, CDR2 FYNNEI. CDR3 loop: CASIRQLGETQYF. CDR3 bases: TGTGCCAGCATCAGGCAGTTGGGAGAGACCCAGTACTTC.

This clone was found a few times. The chain combines TRBV6-6 with TRBJ1-2; TRBD1 aligns across 10 bases. The V segment lost 6 bases and the J segment 6 bases; nucleotides outside the gene matches: 4. The V gene's germline CDR1 is MNHNY and CDR2 SVGAGI (reference sequence). The CDR3 covers 13 residues. The CDR3: CASSSGTGDGYTF. CDR3 sequence (DNA): TGTGCCAGCAGCTCCGGGACAGGGGATGGCTACACCTTC.

To note about this clone: Germline and junction disagree at one end, which may indicate a read error. The CDR3 protein is CASSRASPREAQYF. CDR3 bases: TGTGCCAGTAGTCGAGCCTCCCCCAGAGAGGCCCAGTACTTC. V is TRBV19 and J is TRBJ2-5; D is uncertain. Per the germline V gene, CDR1 is LNHDA and CDR2 is SQIVND (reference sequence). The CDR3 extends over 14 amino acids.